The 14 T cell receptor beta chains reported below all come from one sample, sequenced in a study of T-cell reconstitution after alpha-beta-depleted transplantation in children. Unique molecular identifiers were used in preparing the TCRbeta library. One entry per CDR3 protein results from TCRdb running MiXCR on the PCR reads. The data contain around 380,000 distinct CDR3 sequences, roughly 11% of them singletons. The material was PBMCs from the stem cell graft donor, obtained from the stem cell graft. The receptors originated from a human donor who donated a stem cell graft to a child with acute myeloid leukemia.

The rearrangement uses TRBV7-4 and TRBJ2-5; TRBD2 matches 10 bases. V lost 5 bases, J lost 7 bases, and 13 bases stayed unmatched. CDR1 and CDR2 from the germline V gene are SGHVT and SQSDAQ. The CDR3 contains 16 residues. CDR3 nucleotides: TGTGCCAGCAGCCAGTACAAGCGGGGGGGCCAGCGGACCCAGTACTTC. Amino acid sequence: CASSQYKRGGQRTQYF. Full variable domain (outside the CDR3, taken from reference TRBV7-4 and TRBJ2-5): GAGVSQSPRYKVAKRGRDVALRCDSISGHVTLYWYRQTLGQGSEVLTYSQSDAQRDKSGRPSGRFSAERPERSVSTLKIQRTEQGDSAVYLCASSQYKRGGQRTQYFGPGTRLLVL.

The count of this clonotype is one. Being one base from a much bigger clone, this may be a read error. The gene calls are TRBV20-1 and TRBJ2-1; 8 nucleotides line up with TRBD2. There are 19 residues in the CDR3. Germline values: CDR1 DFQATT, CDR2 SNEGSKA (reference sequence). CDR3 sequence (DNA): TGCTGTGCTAGAGATAAGGGCCATAGCGGGATGTCCCTTTACAATGAGCAGTTCTTC. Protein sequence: CCARDKGHSGMSLYNEQFF.

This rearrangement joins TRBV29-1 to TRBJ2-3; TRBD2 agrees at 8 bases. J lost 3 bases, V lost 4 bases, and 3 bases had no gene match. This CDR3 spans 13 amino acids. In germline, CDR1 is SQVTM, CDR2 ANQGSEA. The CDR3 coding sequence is TGCAGCGTTGCGCGCGGGAGGACAGATACGCAGTATTTT. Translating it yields CSVARGRTDTQYF.

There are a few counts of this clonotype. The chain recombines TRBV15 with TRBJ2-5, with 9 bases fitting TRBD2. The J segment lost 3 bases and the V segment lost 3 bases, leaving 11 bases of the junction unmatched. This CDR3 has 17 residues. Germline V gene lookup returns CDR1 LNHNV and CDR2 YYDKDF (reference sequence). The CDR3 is CATSRPWVAGEEETQYF. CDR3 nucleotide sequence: TGTGCCACCAGCAGGCCGTGGGTAGCGGGAGAGGAAGAGACCCAGTACTTC.

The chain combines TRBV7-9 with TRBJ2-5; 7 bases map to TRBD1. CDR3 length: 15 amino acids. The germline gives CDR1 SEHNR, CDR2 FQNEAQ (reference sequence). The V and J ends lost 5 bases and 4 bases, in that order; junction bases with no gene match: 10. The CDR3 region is CASSNRQGVGETQYF. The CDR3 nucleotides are TGTGCCAGCAGCAACCGACAGGGTGTGGGAGAGACCCAGTACTTC.

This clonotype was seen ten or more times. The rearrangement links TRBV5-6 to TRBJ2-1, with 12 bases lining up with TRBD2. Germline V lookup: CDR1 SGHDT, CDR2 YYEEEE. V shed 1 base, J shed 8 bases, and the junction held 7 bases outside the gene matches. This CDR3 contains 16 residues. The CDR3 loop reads CASSLLRTSGADEQFF. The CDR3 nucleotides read TGTGCCAGCAGCTTGTTACGGACTAGCGGGGCAGATGAGCAGTTCTTC.

CDR3 in amino acids: CASSGGGARHTQYF. The CDR3 DNA reads TGTGCCAGCAGTGGGGGGGGGGCGAGACACACGCAGTATTTT. V gene TRBV6-1 combines with J gene TRBJ2-3; perhaps TRBD2 as D (7 bases). The germline CDR1 and CDR2 sequences are MNHNS and SASEGT. With 4 bases removed from V and 9 bases from J, the gap between germline ends came to 17 bases. This CDR3 spans 14 amino acids.

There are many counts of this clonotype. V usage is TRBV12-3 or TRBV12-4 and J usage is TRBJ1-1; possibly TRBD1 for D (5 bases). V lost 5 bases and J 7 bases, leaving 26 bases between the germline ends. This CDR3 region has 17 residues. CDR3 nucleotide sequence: TGTGCCAGCAGTCCCGACGGCTTTATTCTGGGGCTCGGTGAAGCTTTCTTT. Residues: CASSPDGFILGLGEAFF.

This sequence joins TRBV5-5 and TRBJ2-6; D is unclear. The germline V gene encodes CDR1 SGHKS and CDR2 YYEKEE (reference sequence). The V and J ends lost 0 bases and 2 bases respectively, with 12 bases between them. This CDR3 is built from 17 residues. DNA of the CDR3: TGTGCCAGCAGCTTGGCCGTGACCGTTGCTGGGGCCAACGTCCTGACTTTC. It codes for CASSLAVTVAGANVLTF.

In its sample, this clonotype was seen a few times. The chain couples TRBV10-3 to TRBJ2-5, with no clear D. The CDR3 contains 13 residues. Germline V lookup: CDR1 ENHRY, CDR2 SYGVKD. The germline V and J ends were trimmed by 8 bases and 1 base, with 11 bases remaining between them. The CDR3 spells CAISNFLQETQYF. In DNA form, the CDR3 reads TGTGCCATCTCGAACTTCCTCCAAGAGACCCAGTACTTC.

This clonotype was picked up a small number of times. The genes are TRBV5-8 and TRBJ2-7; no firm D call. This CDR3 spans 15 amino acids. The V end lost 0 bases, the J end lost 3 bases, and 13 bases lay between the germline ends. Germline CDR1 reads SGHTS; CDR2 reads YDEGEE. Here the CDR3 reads CASSLGSLPLYEQYF. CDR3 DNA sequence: TGTGCCAGCAGCTTGGGGTCCCTACCCCTCTACGAGCAGTACTTC.

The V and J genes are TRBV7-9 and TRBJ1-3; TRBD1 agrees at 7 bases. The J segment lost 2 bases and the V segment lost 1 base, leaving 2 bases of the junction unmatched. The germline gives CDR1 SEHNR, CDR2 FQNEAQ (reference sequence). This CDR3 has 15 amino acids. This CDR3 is CASSLETGPGNTIYF. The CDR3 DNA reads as TGTGCCAGCAGCTTAGAGACAGGGCCTGGAAACACCATATATTTT.

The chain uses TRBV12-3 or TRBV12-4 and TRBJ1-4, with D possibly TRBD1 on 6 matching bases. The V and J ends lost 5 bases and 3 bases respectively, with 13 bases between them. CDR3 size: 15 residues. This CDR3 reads CASSASGAANEKLFF. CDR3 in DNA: TGTGCCAGCAGTGCGTCAGGGGCGGCTAATGAAAAACTGTTTTTT.

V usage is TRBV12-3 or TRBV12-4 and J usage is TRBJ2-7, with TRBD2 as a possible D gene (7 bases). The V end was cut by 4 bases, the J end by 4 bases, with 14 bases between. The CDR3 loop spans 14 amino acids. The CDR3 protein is CASSSGAGAYEQYF. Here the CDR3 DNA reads TGTGCCAGCAGTTCGGGGGCGGGAGCATACGAGCAGTACTTC.